This TCR beta chain was sequenced in a study of blood T cell repertoires in COVID-19. As for the study in general: The United States, Italy and Spain supplied acute and convalescent COVID-19 samples. Nucleic acid was either cDNA or gDNA, and it came from T cells, B-cell-depleted T cells, or PBMCs.

This CDR3 is built from 14 residues. CDR1 SNHLY and CDR2 FYNNEI come from the germline V gene. The ends lost 6 bases at V and 3 bases at J; junction bases unmatched: 7. Authors' data handling: How many nucleated cells were present was estimated from reference gene primer amplification. Data came from immunoSEQ multiplex PCR; TCRdb stores just in-frame clones and leaves some out. V and J calls and clone size follow that table, whereas D and trimming were derived from the DNA. The table shows 200,000 to 300,000 clones, with about 82% occurring only once. The sequence was collected from a woman aged 60 to 75 with active or convalescent COVID-19. Material: peripheral blood. The chain combines TRBV2 with TRBJ1-1; 7 positions match TRBD1. The CDR3 protein is CASSVRQGDTEAFF. The CDR3 DNA sequence: TGTGCCAGCAGCGTAAGACAGGGTGACACTGAAGCTTTCTTT. Looking up the rest from reference TRBV2 and TRBJ1-1 gives the full variable domain: EPEVTQTPSHQVTQMGQEVILRCVPISNHLYFYWYRQILGQKVEFLVSFYNNEISEKSEIFDDQFSVERPDGSNFTLKIRSTKLEDSAMYFCASSVRQGDTEAFFGQGTRLTVV.